The rows below give T cell receptor beta chains drawn from one sample of a study of T cells in tumors after PD-1 blockade. Using immunoSEQ multiplex PCR, the repertoire was profiled, and TCRdb retains in-frame clones only, with some absent. Of 45,000 to 60,000 clones detected, approximately 80% appear once; the ten largest clones hold around 9.3%. This specimen consisted of PBMCs, obtained before anti-PD-1 therapy. These receptors all stem from a human donor with advanced basal cell or squamous cell carcinoma (not recorded which). CDR3s leave out the opening cysteine and the closing phenylalanine or tryptophan. Each record gives: V gene, CDR3 length, D gene, CDR3 protein. The D gene is left open where the match is weak.

>TRBV5-1|13|NA
ASSFSGLISGELF
>TRBV7-9|12|TRBD1
ASSRTGHYNEQF
>TRBV3-1/TRBV3-2|11|NA
ASSQMGDQPQH
>TRBV5-4|14|TRBD1
ASSPAGGAANTEAF
>TRBV7-9|15|NA
ASSLGMGGFSYNEQF
>TRBV19|12|NA
ASSMGLRPEPQH
>TRBV10-2|13|NA
ASSEVQGIRDTQY
>TRBV20-1|9|NA
SARQDREQY
>TRBV29-1|9|TRBD1
SVTQGAEAF
>TRBV6-5|13|TRBD1
ASGLEGATNTEAF
>TRBV5-5|13|TRBD2
ASSLQREVVDTQY
>TRBV15|17|TRBD1
ATSNALGTGGISNQPQH
>TRBV18|15|TRBD2
ASSPPSGGGNTDTQY
>TRBV5-1|12|NA
ASSLGADNSPLH
>TRBV11-3|10|NA
ASSAGTFQQY
>TRBV15|12|NA
ATSRGSVGNIQY
>TRBV10-3|14|TRBD2
AIRPTSGASTDTQY
>TRBV7-8|13|NA
ASSLAPGSNYGYT
>TRBV27|14|TRBD2
ASSPRTSGKPYEQY
>TRBV2|16|NA
ASTAQRGVGSGANVLT
>TRBV28|12|NA
ASSIGGTYEKLF
>TRBV15|15|NA
ATSRDYSDLWGEKLF
>TRBV14|11|NA
ASSQQLNTEAF
>TRBV5-1|15|TRBD1
ASSFGTGGGLLETQY
>TRBV5-4|14|TRBD1
ASSFDRGSNTGELF
>TRBV6-5|11|NA
ASSYAETYEQY
>TRBV10-3|13|TRBD1
AIRRGTGEGREQY
>TRBV5-6|12|NA
ASSYNLGADTQY
>TRBV27|11|NA
ASSSPIDYEQY
>TRBV7-8|17|TRBD2
ASSLVLGTSGSQGDTQY
>TRBV19|12|NA
ASSLQTAGGEAF
>TRBV2|15|TRBD1
ASFKRPPDRAGDEQF
>TRBV7-8|11|TRBD2
ASRVAGPYEQY
>TRBV7-9|12|NA
ASSPTEVGIEQY
>TRBV24-1|11|TRBD2
ATTSGTTDTQY
>TRBV28|10|NA
ASSQPNEKLF
>TRBV5-1|13|NA
ASSLESVRNTEAF
>TRBV10-2|8|NA
ASGPGELF
>TRBV4-1|12|NA
ASSQGGENTEAF
>TRBV3-1/TRBV3-2|12|NA
ASSQDMRTDTQY
>TRBV21-1|16|NA
ASRTGGGRALSYNEQF
>TRBV19|12|TRBD1
ASSILLAGGEAF
>TRBV20-1|9|NA
SAETSVEQY
>TRBV18|12|NA
ASSPGSGAETQY
>TRBV4-1|11|NA
ASSIWNNSPLH
>TRBV11-3|14|NA
ASSLVRDRFYNEQF
>TRBV28|12|NA
ASSLGTSGNTIY
>TRBV18|12|NA
ASSPGTVGNTIY
>TRBV27|15|TRBD2
ASAGLAGGPGTGELF
>TRBV21-1|16|NA
ASSKARDRGKGGQPQH
>TRBV5-8|11|TRBD1
ASSLGTAYGYT
>TRBV19|11|NA
ASSPSLGNTIY
>TRBV5-8|13|NA
ASSPLGGTNSPLH
>TRBV5-1|13|TRBD1
ASSSGQSDQETQY
>TRBV6-5|13|NA
ASSYSQRAYNEQF
>TRBV24-1|11|NA
ATSGGFTDTQY
>TRBV12-3/TRBV12-4|11|NA
ASRLFRTDTQY